This TCR beta chain derives from a study of T-cell memory formation after mild COVID-19. Study results and caveats: Chiefly within CM and EM were the contracting CD4+ clones; CD8+ ones were within EMRA. Among clones contracting day 15 to 85, CD4/CD8 was balanced, whereas later expanders leaned CD4+. Second-wave clones peaking on day 37 lacked confirmed SARS-CoV-2 specificity.

This clonotype has a count of ten or more. Antigen unknown. Between the trimmed V and J ends, which lost 0 bases and 4 bases, there was a span of 7 bases. The length of the CDR3 is 13 residues. CDR1 and CDR2 from the germline V gene are SGHRS and YFSETQ. 5'RACE with constant-segment primers built TCRalpha and TCRbeta cDNA libraries with UMIs. TCRdb reprocessed the 5' RACE reads via MiXCR and lists one record per CDR3 protein. Of about 130,000 distinct CDR3 sequences in the sample, around 6.3% were seen once. The receptor comes from an adult woman who had mild COVID-19 (a few samples of this study predate the infection). Cell type and time point are not known. This rearrangement joins TRBV5-1 to TRBJ2-5; no firm D call. The specimen was PBMCs or a T cell subset sorted from them (not recorded which). The CDR3: CASSLEVLETQYF. CDR3 sequence (DNA): TGCGCCAGCAGCTTGGAGGTGTTAGAGACCCAGTACTTC.